A single T cell receptor (beta chain) is shown here with its context. This entry is derived from a study of blood T cell repertoires in COVID-19. Study overall: Collection of acute and convalescent COVID-19 samples took place in the United States, Italy and Spain.

The table came from immunoSEQ multiplex PCR; TCRdb's copy has only in-frame clones and leaves some out. The table records roughly 95,000 clones, about 93% of them present only once. Germline-derived CDR1 and CDR2 are SGDLS and YYNGEE. The CDR3 length is 16 residues. Germline trimming cut 4 bases from V and 7 bases from J; bases unmatched to any gene: 7. Sequencing input: peripheral blood. This TCR was recovered from a woman between 50 and 59 years old in a cohort sampled during active COVID-19. V and J are TRBV9 and TRBJ2-2; 13 bases map to TRBD2. Here the CDR3 reads CASSSGLAGPHGELFF. The DNA for the CDR3 is TGTGCCAGCAGCTCGGGACTAGCGGGACCCCACGGGGAGCTGTTTTTT.